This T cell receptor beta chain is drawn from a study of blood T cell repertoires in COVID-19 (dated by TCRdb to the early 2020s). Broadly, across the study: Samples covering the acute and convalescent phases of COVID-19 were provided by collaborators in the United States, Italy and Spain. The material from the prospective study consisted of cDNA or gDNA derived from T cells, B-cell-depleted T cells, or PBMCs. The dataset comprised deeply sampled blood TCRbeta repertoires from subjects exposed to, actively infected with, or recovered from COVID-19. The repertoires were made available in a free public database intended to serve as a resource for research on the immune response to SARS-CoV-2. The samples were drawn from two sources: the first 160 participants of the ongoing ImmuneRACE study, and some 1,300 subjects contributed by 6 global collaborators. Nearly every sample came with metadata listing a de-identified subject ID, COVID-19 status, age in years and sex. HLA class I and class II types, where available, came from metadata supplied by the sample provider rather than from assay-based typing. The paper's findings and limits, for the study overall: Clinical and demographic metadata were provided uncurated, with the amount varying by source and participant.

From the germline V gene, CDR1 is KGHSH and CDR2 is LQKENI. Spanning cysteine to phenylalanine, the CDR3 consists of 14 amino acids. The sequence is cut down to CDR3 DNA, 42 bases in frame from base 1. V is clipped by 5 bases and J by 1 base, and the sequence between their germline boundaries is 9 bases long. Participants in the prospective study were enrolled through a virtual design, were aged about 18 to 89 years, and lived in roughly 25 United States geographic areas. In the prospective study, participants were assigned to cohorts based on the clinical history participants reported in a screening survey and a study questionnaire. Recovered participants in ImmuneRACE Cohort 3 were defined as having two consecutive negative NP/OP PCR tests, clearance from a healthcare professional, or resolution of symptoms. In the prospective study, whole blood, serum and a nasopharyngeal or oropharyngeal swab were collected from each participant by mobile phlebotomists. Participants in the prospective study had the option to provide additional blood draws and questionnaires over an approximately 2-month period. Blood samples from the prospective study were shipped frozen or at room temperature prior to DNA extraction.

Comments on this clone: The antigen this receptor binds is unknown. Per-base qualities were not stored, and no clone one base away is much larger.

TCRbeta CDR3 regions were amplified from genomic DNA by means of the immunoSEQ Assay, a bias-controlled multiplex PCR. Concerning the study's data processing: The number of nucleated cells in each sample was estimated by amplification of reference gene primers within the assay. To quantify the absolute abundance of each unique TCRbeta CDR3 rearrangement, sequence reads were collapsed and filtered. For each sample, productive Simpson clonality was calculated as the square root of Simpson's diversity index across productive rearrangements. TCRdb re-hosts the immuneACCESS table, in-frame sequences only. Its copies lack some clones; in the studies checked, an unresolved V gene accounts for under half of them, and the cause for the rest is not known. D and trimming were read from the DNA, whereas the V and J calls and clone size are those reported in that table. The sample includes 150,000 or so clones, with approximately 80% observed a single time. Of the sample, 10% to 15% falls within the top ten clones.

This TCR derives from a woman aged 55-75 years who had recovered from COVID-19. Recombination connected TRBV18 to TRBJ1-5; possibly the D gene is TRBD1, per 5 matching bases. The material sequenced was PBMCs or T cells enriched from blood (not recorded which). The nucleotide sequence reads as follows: TGTGCCAGCTCATCTGACAGAAGCAATCAGCCCCAGCATTTT. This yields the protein CASSSDRSNQPQHF.